This is a list of T cell receptor beta chains from one sample in a study of blood T cells in healthy people across ages. TCRdb re-analysed the 5' RACE reads in MiXCR, keeping a single row per CDR3 protein. The sample lists over 700,000 distinct CDR3 sequences; just under 25% were seen once. These same data were also listed under a study on T cells of mothers and their children.

The sequencing input was blood. The origin of the receptors is a boy younger than 18 in good health. Both conserved end residues are part of each CDR3. The order of the fields is J gene, V gene, clone size, D gene, CDR3 DNA, CDR3 protein. D genes are given only for firm matches. Clone size is not always given. Where it is, it says once, few, many or a class for expanded clones.

J gene: TRBJ2-1; V gene: TRBV7-3; clone size: -; D gene: -; CDR3 DNA: TGTGCCAGCAGCTTAGCCGAGACTGGGTCCAATGAGCAGTTCTTC; CDR3 protein: CASSLAETGSNEQFF
J gene: TRBJ2-1; V gene: TRBV6-1; clone size: -; D gene: TRBD2; CDR3 DNA: TGTGCCAGCAGTGAGAGCGGGGGGGCCTTAAGTGAGCAGTTCTTC; CDR3 protein: CASSESGGALSEQFF
J gene: TRBJ2-5; V gene: TRBV6-2/TRBV6-3; clone size: -; D gene: TRBD2; CDR3 DNA: TGTGCCAGCAGTCGCAGACTAGCGCAACCCCAAGAGACCCAGTACTTC; CDR3 protein: CASSRRLAQPQETQYF
J gene: TRBJ2-1; V gene: TRBV24-1; clone size: few; D gene: -; CDR3 DNA: TGTGCCACCAGTGATTTCATGCCTAGCTCCTACAATGAGCAGTTCTTC; CDR3 protein: CATSDFMPSSYNEQFF
J gene: TRBJ2-1; V gene: TRBV28; clone size: -; D gene: TRBD2; CDR3 DNA: TGTGCCAGCAGTCCTAGCGGGGCGAATGAGCAGTTCTTC; CDR3 protein: CASSPSGANEQFF
J gene: TRBJ2-3; V gene: TRBV5-1; clone size: -; D gene: TRBD2; CDR3 DNA: TGCGCCAGCAGCTTGGGGCTAGCGGGAGGATCCCCCACAGATACGCAGTATTTT; CDR3 protein: CASSLGLAGGSPTDTQYF
J gene: TRBJ2-7; V gene: TRBV7-2; clone size: few; D gene: TRBD1; CDR3 DNA: TGTGCCAGCAGCTTAGTTTCCAGGGGGTTAGGGGAGCAGTACTTC; CDR3 protein: CASSLVSRGLGEQYF
J gene: TRBJ2-2; V gene: TRBV29-1; clone size: few; D gene: TRBD1; CDR3 DNA: TGCAGCGGGCGACAGGGCGGAAGCACCGGGGAGCTGTTTTTT; CDR3 protein: CSGRQGGSTGELFF
J gene: TRBJ2-4; V gene: TRBV2; clone size: -; D gene: TRBD2; CDR3 DNA: TGTGCCACCGTACCAGCGGGGGGGCCCCAAAACATTCAGTACTTC; CDR3 protein: CATVPAGGPQNIQYF
J gene: TRBJ2-5; V gene: TRBV12-3/TRBV12-4; clone size: many; D gene: -; CDR3 DNA: TGTGCCAGCAGCAGGACAGAAGAGACCCAGTACTTC; CDR3 protein: CASSRTEETQYF
J gene: TRBJ2-5; V gene: TRBV29-1; clone size: -; D gene: -; CDR3 DNA: TGCAGCACAAGACAGAACCAAGAGACCCAGTACTTC; CDR3 protein: CSTRQNQETQYF
J gene: TRBJ2-7; V gene: TRBV28; clone size: few; D gene: -; CDR3 DNA: TGTGCCAGCAGTTGGCCAGGAGAGAGTAGCTCCTACGAGCAGTACTTC; CDR3 protein: CASSWPGESSSYEQYF
J gene: TRBJ2-5; V gene: TRBV12-3/TRBV12-4; clone size: many; D gene: -; CDR3 DNA: TGTGCCAGCATAGGGAGAGGAGAGACCCAGTACTTC; CDR3 protein: CASIGRGETQYF
J gene: TRBJ1-1; V gene: TRBV29-1; clone size: -; D gene: -; CDR3 DNA: TGCAGCGTTGAAAGGGATACCACTGAAGCTTTCTTT; CDR3 protein: CSVERDTTEAFF
J gene: TRBJ2-5; V gene: TRBV29-1; clone size: -; D gene: -; CDR3 DNA: TGCAGCGTTAAACGAGAGACCCAGTACTTC; CDR3 protein: CSVKRETQYF
J gene: TRBJ1-4; V gene: TRBV10-3; clone size: -; D gene: -; CDR3 DNA: TGTGCCATCAGTGAGGGGGAAGAAGATGAAAAACTGTTTTTT; CDR3 protein: CAISEGEEDEKLFF
J gene: TRBJ2-3; V gene: TRBV27; clone size: -; D gene: -; CDR3 DNA: TGTGCCAGCAGTTTATGGGCGGGAAAGGCAGATACGCAGTATTTT; CDR3 protein: CASSLWAGKADTQYF
J gene: TRBJ2-7; V gene: TRBV4-1; clone size: -; D gene: -; CDR3 DNA: TGCGCCAGCAGCCAAGATCTTAGGACAGATTTCCACGAGCAGTACTTC; CDR3 protein: CASSQDLRTDFHEQYF
J gene: TRBJ2-5; V gene: TRBV20-1; clone size: few; D gene: TRBD2; CDR3 DNA: TGCAGTGCTAGAGCGGGAGGGCCCGGTGAGACCCAGTACTTC; CDR3 protein: CSARAGGPGETQYF
J gene: TRBJ2-5; V gene: TRBV29-1; clone size: -; D gene: TRBD2; CDR3 DNA: TGCAGCGTTGGGATTAGCGGGAGGGAAGAGACCCAGTACTTC; CDR3 protein: CSVGISGREETQYF
J gene: TRBJ2-7; V gene: TRBV27; clone size: -; D gene: TRBD2; CDR3 DNA: TGTGCCAGCAGACTCCGGCTAGCGGGTTATTACGAGCAGTACTTC; CDR3 protein: CASRLRLAGYYEQYF
J gene: TRBJ1-1; V gene: TRBV11-1; clone size: -; D gene: -; CDR3 DNA: TGTGCCAGCAGCTTAGATGGAGGCCCGGACACTGAAGCTTTCTTT; CDR3 protein: CASSLDGGPDTEAFF
J gene: TRBJ2-7; V gene: TRBV29-1; clone size: -; D gene: -; CDR3 DNA: TGCAGCGTTGCACCGGACTATACCTACGAGCAGTACTTC; CDR3 protein: CSVAPDYTYEQYF
J gene: TRBJ2-3; V gene: TRBV20-1; clone size: -; D gene: -; CDR3 DNA: TGCAGTGCCCCACTTGAGTGGGGGAGCACAGATACGCAGTATTTT; CDR3 protein: CSAPLEWGSTDTQYF
J gene: TRBJ2-7; V gene: TRBV9; clone size: -; D gene: -; CDR3 DNA: TGTGCCAGCAGCGTAGGTGATGGGGTACATGTCTACGAGCAGTACTTC; CDR3 protein: CASSVGDGVHVYEQYF
J gene: TRBJ2-1; V gene: TRBV27; clone size: few; D gene: TRBD2; CDR3 DNA: TGTGCCAGCAGTTTACTAGCGGGGGGGTTCAGTGAGCAGTTCTTC; CDR3 protein: CASSLLAGGFSEQFF
J gene: TRBJ1-2; V gene: TRBV7-2; clone size: few; D gene: -; CDR3 DNA: TGTGTCAGCAGCTATAGACCGGGACCCCCGGAGGGCTACACCTTC; CDR3 protein: CVSSYRPGPPEGYTF
J gene: TRBJ2-5; V gene: TRBV20-1; clone size: -; D gene: -; CDR3 DNA: TGCAGTGCTAGTCCCCCACTAGACAGAGAGACCCAGTACTTC; CDR3 protein: CSASPPLDRETQYF
J gene: TRBJ2-7; V gene: TRBV20-1; clone size: few; D gene: -; CDR3 DNA: TGCAGTGCTAGATTGGAGAGCTCCTACGAGCAGTACTTC; CDR3 protein: CSARLESSYEQYF
J gene: TRBJ2-5; V gene: TRBV5-6; clone size: few; D gene: -; CDR3 DNA: TGTGCCAGCAGCCGGCGGATAGCCGCAAAGGGCACCCAGTACTTC; CDR3 protein: CASSRRIAAKGTQYF
J gene: TRBJ1-2; V gene: TRBV5-1; clone size: -; D gene: -; CDR3 DNA: TGCGCCAGCAGCTCCGGGTTAACGGGAGAAGGGTATGGCTACACCTTC; CDR3 protein: CASSSGLTGEGYGYTF
J gene: TRBJ2-1; V gene: TRBV3-1; clone size: many; D gene: -; CDR3 DNA: TGTGCCAGCAGCCAAGTACGCAATGAGCAGTTCTTC; CDR3 protein: CASSQVRNEQFF
J gene: TRBJ2-2; V gene: TRBV5-1; clone size: few; D gene: -; CDR3 DNA: TGCGCCAGCAGCCTACCCACAGCGAACACCGGGGAGCTGTTTTTT; CDR3 protein: CASSLPTANTGELFF
J gene: TRBJ2-2; V gene: TRBV29-1; clone size: -; D gene: -; CDR3 DNA: TGCAGCGTGAGGGGGGGCTTTAACACCGGGGAGCTGTTTTTT; CDR3 protein: CSVRGGFNTGELFF
J gene: TRBJ2-3; V gene: TRBV12-5; clone size: -; D gene: -; CDR3 DNA: TGTGCTAGTGGTTTCGTCTCCGGGGCCCCCAAAGGAGATACGCAGTATTTT; CDR3 protein: CASGFVSGAPKGDTQYF
J gene: TRBJ2-5; V gene: TRBV12-3/TRBV12-4; clone size: -; D gene: -; CDR3 DNA: TGTGCCAGCAGTTTAGGAGCGAGAACAACCCAAGAGACCCAGTACTTC; CDR3 protein: CASSLGARTTQETQYF
J gene: TRBJ2-3; V gene: TRBV5-1; clone size: few; D gene: -; CDR3 DNA: TGCGCCAGCAGCTTGGAACAAGTGCCAGATACGCAGTATTTT; CDR3 protein: CASSLEQVPDTQYF
J gene: TRBJ2-2; V gene: TRBV2; clone size: -; D gene: -; CDR3 DNA: TGTGCCAGCAGCCCCAACGGGAGGAACACCGGGGAGCTGTTTTTT; CDR3 protein: CASSPNGRNTGELFF
J gene: TRBJ2-1; V gene: TRBV28; clone size: -; D gene: -; CDR3 DNA: TGTGCCAGCAGTTCTGGGGTAGCGGTATACAATGAGCAGTTCTTC; CDR3 protein: CASSSGVAVYNEQFF
J gene: TRBJ2-3; V gene: TRBV4-3; clone size: few; D gene: -; CDR3 DNA: TGCGCCAGCAGCCAAGGTACCGCGGTTGGGAATACGCAGTATTTT; CDR3 protein: CASSQGTAVGNTQYF
J gene: TRBJ2-5; V gene: TRBV7-2; clone size: -; D gene: -; CDR3 DNA: TGTGCCAGCAGCTTAGAGGGGAGGGGGGCGATGACCCAGTACTTC; CDR3 protein: CASSLEGRGAMTQYF
J gene: TRBJ2-3; V gene: TRBV7-9; clone size: few; D gene: -; CDR3 DNA: TGTGCCAGCAGCCCCCGACAGGTCGGGGGCACAGATACGCAGTATTTT; CDR3 protein: CASSPRQVGGTDTQYF
J gene: TRBJ2-1; V gene: TRBV29-1; clone size: few; D gene: TRBD2; CDR3 DNA: TGCAGCGTTGAGGATAGCGGGACGTCCAATGAGCAGTTCTTC; CDR3 protein: CSVEDSGTSNEQFF
J gene: TRBJ2-7; V gene: TRBV28; clone size: few; D gene: -; CDR3 DNA: TGTGCCAGCCTCCGTGACGACGAGCAGTACTTC; CDR3 protein: CASLRDDEQYF
J gene: TRBJ1-6; V gene: TRBV5-1; clone size: -; D gene: -; CDR3 DNA: TGCGCCAGCAGCTTAGTCACAGGCCATTCACCCCTCCACTTT; CDR3 protein: CASSLVTGHSPLHF
J gene: TRBJ1-5; V gene: TRBV4-1; clone size: few; D gene: -; CDR3 DNA: TGCGCCAGCAGCCCCCGCGGGGGTGAGGGCAATCAGCCCCAGCATTTT; CDR3 protein: CASSPRGGEGNQPQHF
J gene: TRBJ2-1; V gene: TRBV29-1; clone size: few; D gene: -; CDR3 DNA: TGCAGCGTTGCTATGGGACCCCTCTACAATGAGCAGTTCTTC; CDR3 protein: CSVAMGPLYNEQFF
J gene: TRBJ2-1; V gene: TRBV10-1; clone size: -; D gene: TRBD2; CDR3 DNA: TGCGCCAGCGGGCCCCTAGCGGGAGTAGGGAATGAGCAGTTCTTC; CDR3 protein: CASGPLAGVGNEQFF
J gene: TRBJ2-3; V gene: TRBV6-5; clone size: few; D gene: TRBD1; CDR3 DNA: TGTGCCAGCAGTTTAAAAACCGGGACAGGGGTAACAGATACGCAGTATTTT; CDR3 protein: CASSLKTGTGVTDTQYF
J gene: TRBJ2-1; V gene: TRBV7-2; clone size: -; D gene: -; CDR3 DNA: TGTGCCAGCAGCTTATTGGGCTGGCCTTTGGAGCAGTTCTTC; CDR3 protein: CASSLLGWPLEQFF
J gene: TRBJ1-2; V gene: TRBV5-1; clone size: few; D gene: TRBD1; CDR3 DNA: TGCGCCAGCAGCCCAAGCCCCGGGACAGGGGTAGGCTACACCTTC; CDR3 protein: CASSPSPGTGVGYTF